Given below is one T cell receptor (beta chain) in context. This specimen belongs to a study of blood T cell repertoires in COVID-19. Study background: Samples representing acute and convalescent COVID-19 were sourced from the United States, Italy and Spain. PBMCs, B-cell-depleted T cells, or T cells provided the cDNA or gDNA that made up the material.

The V and J ends lost 2 bases and 0 bases respectively, with 14 bases between them. This CDR3 comprises 17 residues. Germline V lookup: CDR1 MNHNS, CDR2 SASEGT. Authors' data handling: The assay estimated nucleated cells by amplifying reference gene primers. Some clones are missing from TCRdb's copy, which holds only in-frame ones; the method was immunoSEQ multiplex PCR. For V, J and clone size, that table is used; D and trimming come from the DNA. The sample has about 410,000 clones, 86% seen once; the top ten hold over 1.1%. V is TRBV6-1 and J is TRBJ2-4; a possible D gene is TRBD1 (5 bases). The sequencing sample was made of peripheral blood. This receptor was taken from a woman in her twenties or thirties with active or convalescent COVID-19. The CDR3: CASSENLGPLAKNIQYF. CDR3 DNA: TGTGCCAGCAGTGAAAATCTGGGGCCCTTAGCCAAAAACATTCAGTACTTC.